The 10 T cell receptor beta chains listed next were all sequenced from one sample in a study of cytomegalovirus exposure and HLA in healthy donors. Amplification used 60 Vbeta primers and 13 Jbeta primers. TCRdb's table, derived via immunoSEQ multiplex PCR, lists solely in-frame clones and lacks some. Its listing shows roughly 43,000 clones. The specimen was PBMCs. The receptors were gathered from a woman aged 40 to 50 in good health and CMV-seronegative.

The CDR3 here is CASRGDRGHEQYF. The CDR3, as DNA: TGTGCCAGCAGGGGGGACAGGGGCCACGAGCAGTACTTC. V gene TRBV2 combines with J gene TRBJ2-7; 10 positions agree with TRBD1. From germline, CDR1 is SNHLY and CDR2 FYNNEI. The junction had 4 bases not matched to a gene; V was cut back by 6 bases and J by 5 bases. The CDR3 loop spans 13 amino acids.

The V and J genes are TRBV14 and TRBJ2-5, with D possibly matching TRBD2 (5 bases). Germline CDR1 reads SGHDN; CDR2 reads FVKESK. V lost 1 base, J lost 2 bases, and 11 bases lay in between. The CDR3 totals 15 residues. For the CDR3, the DNA is TGTGCCAGCAGCCAAGTTCCCGCGGGTCAAGAGACCCAGTACTTC. Its protein is CASSQVPAGQETQYF.

The V call is TRBV7-3, the J call TRBJ1-1; perhaps TRBD1 as D (5 bases). The germline CDR1 and CDR2 sequences are SGHTA and FQGTGA. V was cut by 6 bases and J by 1 base, with 15 bases left in between. This CDR3 spans 15 amino acids. The CDR3 DNA is TGTGCCAGCAGGACACCCACAGGAGCGAACACTGAAGCTTTCTTT. Translated, it gives CASRTPTGANTEAFF.

The genes are TRBV10-3 and TRBJ1-1; D ambiguous. Germline values: CDR1 ENHRY, CDR2 SYGVKD. The germline V and J ends were trimmed by 5 bases and 1 base, with 8 bases remaining between them. The CDR3 is made up of 13 amino acids. In nucleotides, the CDR3 is TGTGCCATCAGTCTGTCAGAGAACACTGAAGCTTTCTTT. This encodes CAISLSENTEAFF.

The chain has TRBV7-3 and TRBJ2-1; TRBD2 aligns across 13 bases. The CDR3 contains 15 residues. Looked up from germline, CDR1 is SGHTA and CDR2 is FQGTGA. The V and J ends lost 5 bases and 9 bases, in that order; junction bases with no gene match: 7. The CDR3: CASSPGLAGDTEQFF. Here the CDR3 DNA reads TGTGCCAGCAGCCCCGGACTAGCGGGAGATACTGAGCAGTTCTTC.

CDR3 DNA sequence: TGTGCCAGCAGTTTGGGGACAGGGGGATCCTACGAGCAGTACTTC. Its translation: CASSLGTGGSYEQYF. The genes are TRBV28 and TRBJ2-7; 11 nucleotides agree with TRBD1. Germline V lookup: CDR1 MDHEN, CDR2 SYDVKM. The CDR3 has 15 amino acids. The V segment lost 3 bases and the J segment 1 base; nucleotides outside the gene matches: 2.

CDR3 in DNA: TGTGCCAGTAGCCTCCGGACTAGCGGGAGTTCGGAGAATGAGCAGTTCTTC. As protein: CASSLRTSGSSENEQFF. This chain joins TRBV19 and TRBJ2-1; 13 nucleotides line up with TRBD2. CDR1 and CDR2 from the germline V gene are LNHDA and SQIVND (reference sequence). The trim removed 6 bases at V and 7 bases at J, leaving 12 bases unmatched. The CDR3 has 17 residues.

The chain employs TRBV7-8 and TRBJ2-7; 11 nucleotides match TRBD2. The CDR3 contains 14 residues. V dropped 6 bases and J dropped 7; count of bases not matched to a gene: 8. Germline loops: CDR1 SGHVS, CDR2 FQNEAQ. CDR3 loop: CASSITSGSLEQYF. CDR3 coding DNA: TGTGCCAGCAGTATTACTAGCGGGAGCTTAGAGCAGTACTTC.

The rearrangement joins TRBV2 to TRBJ2-5; maybe TRBD2 (6 bases). Per germline, CDR1 SNHLY and CDR2 FYNNEI. Trimming took 6 bases from V and 1 from J, leaving 12 bases between them. This CDR3 comprises 14 residues. In DNA, the CDR3 is TGTGCCAGCAGGGGGGGACTTTTCCAAGAGACCCAGTACTTC. This sequence encodes CASRGGLFQETQYF.

This chain connects TRBV29-1 to TRBJ1-1, with a weak D call TRBD1 (6 bases). V was trimmed by 7 bases and J by 2 bases, leaving 17 bases between them. Germline V gene data show CDR1 as SQVTM and CDR2 as ANQGSEA. The CDR3 spans 14 residues. CDR3 loop: CSARRGSGNTEAFF. CDR3 in DNA: TGCAGCGCCCGCAGGGGCTCGGGAAACACTGAAGCTTTCTTT.